The 27 T cell receptor beta chains in this list originate from one sample, sequenced in a study of T cell responses to AZD1222 COVID-19 vaccine. Assay used: immunoSEQ multiplex PCR; TCRdb lists only in-frame clones, some missing. The table has 140,000 or so clones, roughly nine tenths seen once. The sequences come from peripheral blood, collected 28 days after the second dose of the MenACWY control vaccine. The receptor set was obtained from an adult who received the MenACWY meningococcal vaccine as a control.

V and J are TRBV28 and TRBJ2-5; 7 nucleotides match TRBD1. The CDR3 spans 15 residues. Germline V CDR1 and CDR2: MDHEN, SYDVKM. V was clipped by 6 bases and J by 5 bases; unmatched bases: 12. CDR3 sequence (DNA): TGTGCCAGCAGCCAGGCCCGACAGGGTAGGGAGACCCAGTACTTC. This encodes CASSQARQGRETQYF.

This clone was seen only once. The chain carries TRBV12-3 or TRBV12-4 and TRBJ2-5; D gene uncertain. There are 13 residues in the CDR3. Trimming left V 3 bases short and J 5 bases short, with 10 bases between. CDR3 region: CASSFPGLETQYF. In DNA form, the CDR3 reads TGTGCCAGCAGTTTCCCCGGGCTGGAGACCCAGTACTTC.

V usage is TRBV6-1 and J usage is TRBJ1-1; TRBD1 matches at 7 bases. CDR3 length: 16 amino acids. Germline CDR1 reads MNHNS; CDR2 reads SASEGT. With 0 bases clipped from V and 5 bases from J, the junction kept 9 bases outside the gene matches. CDR3 nucleotides: TGTGCCAGCAGTGAAGCGCTTCGGTGGGACAGTACTGAAGCTTTCTTT. Its protein is CASSEALRWDSTEAFF.

The V call is TRBV7-8, the J call TRBJ2-6; no clear D. The CDR3 sequence is 15 residues long. Looked up from germline, CDR1 is SGHVS and CDR2 is FQNEAQ. Between the trimmed V and J ends, which lost 5 bases and 2 bases, there was a span of 10 bases. The CDR3 loop reads CASSQLRAGANVLTF. CDR3 nucleotide sequence: TGTGCCAGCAGCCAATTACGAGCTGGGGCCAACGTCCTGACTTTC. The full variable domain, rest sourced from reference TRBV7-8 and TRBJ2-6, is GAGVSQSPRYKVAKRGQDVALRCDPISGHVSLFWYQQALGQGPEFLTYFQNEAQLDKSGLPSDRFFAERPEGSVSTLKIQRTQQEDSAVYLCASSQLRAGANVLTFGAGSRLTVL.

The J gene is TRBJ2-1, the V gene TRBV28, with TRBD1 matching 8 bases. Germline lookup yields CDR1 MDHEN and CDR2 SYDVKM. The length of the CDR3 is 15 residues. V shed 3 bases and J 3 bases; nucleotides not matched to a gene: 4. The DNA for the CDR3 is TGTGCCAGCAGTTTCCCGGGACAGGACTACAATGAGCAGTTCTTC. Its translation: CASSFPGQDYNEQFF. The variable domain in full, completed from reference TRBV28 and TRBJ2-1, reads DVKVTQSSRYLVKRTGEKVFLECVQDMDHENMFWYRQDPGLGLRLIYFSYDVKMKEKGDIPEGYSVSREKKERFSLILESASTNQTSMYLCASSFPGQDYNEQFFGPGTRLTVL.

This clone appeared a few times. CDR3 DNA: TGTGCCAGCAGCTTAAGTAGCGGGGGGGCAGATACGCAGTATTTT. Its protein product is CASSLSSGGADTQYF. The chain links TRBV7-7 to TRBJ2-3, with 11 bases identical to TRBD2. Germline CDR1 reads SSHAT; CDR2 reads FNYEAQ (reference sequence). J lost 4 bases, V lost 2 bases, and 2 bases had no gene match. CDR3 size: 15 residues.

The V and J genes are TRBV7-9 and TRBJ1-2; possible D gene TRBD1, 6 bases. The length of the CDR3 is 13 residues. Trimming pared 1 base from V and 4 bases from J, leaving 7 bases between. The germline V gene encodes CDR1 SEHNR and CDR2 FQNEAQ (reference sequence). The CDR3 loop is CASSLDRAYGYTF. CDR3 DNA: TGTGCCAGCAGCTTAGACAGGGCCTATGGCTACACCTTC.

The J gene is TRBJ1-4, the V gene TRBV27; tentative D call: TRBD1 (5 bases). The CDR3 runs to 15 residues. Trimming left V 5 bases short and J 7 bases short, with 17 bases between. Per germline, CDR1 MNHEY and CDR2 SMNVEV (reference sequence). The CDR3 here is CASSHSGTSGEKLFF. The CDR3 DNA is TGTGCCAGCAGTCACTCAGGGACCTCGGGTGAAAAACTGTTTTTT. The full variable domain, with the rest looked up from reference TRBV27 and TRBJ1-4, is EAQVTQNPRYLITVTGKKLTVTCSQNMNHEYMSWYRQDPGLGLRQIYYSMNVEVTDKGDVPEGYKVSRKEKRNFPLILESPSPNQTSLYFCASSHSGTSGEKLFFGSGTQLSVL.

The CDR3 here is CASSLDRGQNIQYF. The CDR3 DNA is TGTGCCAGCAGTCTTGACAGGGGACAAAACATTCAGTACTTC. The V gene is TRBV2, the J gene TRBJ2-4, with TRBD1 identical over 8 bases. V was pared by 5 bases and J by 5 bases, with 5 bases of the junction left unmatched. This CDR3 is built from 14 residues. Germline loops: CDR1 SNHLY, CDR2 FYNNEI.

V gene TRBV5-6 combines with J gene TRBJ1-6; no reliable D call. The length of the CDR3 is 17 residues. Trimming left V 4 bases short and J 0 bases short, with 14 bases between. The germline CDR1 and CDR2 sequences are SGHDT and YYEEEE. The CDR3 DNA sequence: TGTGCCAGCAGCCAAGGTACTGACGTCTCCTATAATTCACCCCTCCACTTT. Its protein product is CASSQGTDVSYNSPLHF.

This chain connects TRBV24-1 to TRBJ2-5; TRBD1 matches 7 bases. CDR3 size: 15 residues. CDR1 and CDR2 from the germline V gene are KGHDR and SFDVKD. Trimming took 2 bases from V and 5 from J; bases not matched to a gene: 7. CDR3 coding DNA: TGTGCCACCAGTGATTCTCCAGGGGGTAGGGAGACCCAGTACTTC. It specifies CATSDSPGGRETQYF.

V usage is TRBV15 and J usage is TRBJ2-7; no definite D call. Germline CDR1 and CDR2: LNHNV and YYDKDF (reference sequence). This CDR3 is 14 amino acids long. V was trimmed by 6 bases and J by 2 bases, leaving 14 bases between them. This CDR3 is CATRESWTAYEQYF. Written as DNA, the CDR3 is TGTGCCACCAGGGAGTCATGGACCGCCTACGAGCAGTACTTC.

V and J are TRBV7-9 and TRBJ2-1, with 8 bases lining up with TRBD2. Germline V lookup: CDR1 SEHNR, CDR2 FQNEAQ (reference sequence). This CDR3 has 17 amino acids. After removal of 0 bases from V and 6 bases from J, the junction contained 10 bases not matched to a gene. The CDR3 bases are TGTGCCAGCAGCTTAGCGGGGAGCGGGAGAGGTGGCAATGAGCAGTTCTTC. Translating it yields CASSLAGSGRGGNEQFF.

This chain connects TRBV6-5 to TRBJ1-2, with D unresolved. The CDR3 extends over 13 amino acids. V shed 2 bases and J shed 1 base, with 5 bases lying between them. The germline gives CDR1 MNHEY, CDR2 SVGAGI. The CDR3 DNA follows: TGTGCCAGCAGTTACGGGATTAACTATGGCTACACCTTC. This translates into CASSYGINYGYTF.

This clone came up a few times. V usage is TRBV5-4 and J usage is TRBJ1-2; TRBD1 might be the D (5 bases). From germline, CDR1 is SGHNT and CDR2 YYREEE (reference sequence). This CDR3 has 15 amino acids. The V end was cut by 4 bases, the J end by 2 bases, with 15 bases between. The CDR3 DNA reads TGTGCCAGCAGCCCAGACAGAGACTCGAACTATGGCTACACCTTC. Its protein is CASSPDRDSNYGYTF.

J is TRBJ2-7 and V is TRBV7-2; TRBD1 agrees at 11 bases. J was trimmed by 7 bases and V by 5 bases; bases with no gene match: 7. Germline CDR1 SGHTA, CDR2 FQGNSA. CDR3 length: 14 amino acids. This chain's CDR3 is CASSTGQGAGEQYF. In DNA, the CDR3 is TGTGCCAGCAGCACTGGACAGGGGGCGGGTGAGCAGTACTTC. The variable domain in full, completed from reference TRBV7-2 and TRBJ2-7, reads GAGVSQSPSNKVTEKGKDVELRCDPISGHTALYWYRQSLGQGLEFLIYFQGNSAPDKSGLPSDRFSAERTGGSVSTLTIQRTQQEDSAVYLCASSTGQGAGEQYFGPGTRLTVT.

The rearrangement joins TRBV18 to TRBJ1-1; 9 nucleotides match TRBD1. The CDR3 totals 15 residues. Germline assignment: CDR1 KGHSH and CDR2 LQKENI. The V gene end was trimmed by 2 bases and the J gene end by 1 base; junction bases not matched to a gene: 2. The CDR3: CASSPVGQGNTEAFF. The CDR3 bases are TGTGCCAGCTCACCAGTGGGACAGGGGAACACTGAAGCTTTCTTT.

This chain uses TRBV9 with TRBJ1-1; TRBD1 might be the D (5 bases). V gave up 2 bases and J gave up 6 bases, with 11 bases separating them. This CDR3 contains 13 residues. Germline CDR1 is SGDLS and CDR2 is YYNGEE. CDR3: CASSVGGTSEAFF. CDR3 nucleotide sequence: TGTGCCAGCAGCGTTGGGGGAACATCTGAAGCTTTCTTT.

CDR3 in DNA: TGTGCCAGCTCACCACCGGGGGCAACTAATGAAAAACTGTTTTTT. Translation gives CASSPPGATNEKLFF. The chain couples TRBV18 to TRBJ1-4; D perhaps matches TRBD1 (5 bases). The ends were cut back, 0 bases at V and 0 bases at J, with 5 bases in the middle. Per the germline V gene, CDR1 is KGHSH and CDR2 is LQKENI. The CDR3 consists of 15 residues.

The CDR3 bases are TGTGCCGGCCGGGGTAATCAGCCCCAGCATTTT. As protein: CAGRGNQPQHF. This chain joins TRBV19 and TRBJ1-5; no definite D call. The V end was cut by 11 bases, the J end by 4 bases, with 9 bases between. This CDR3 has 11 residues. Germline lookup yields CDR1 LNHDA and CDR2 SQIVND (reference sequence).

The chain couples TRBV29-1 to TRBJ1-1; 10 bases are shared with TRBD1. Germline lookup yields CDR1 SQVTM and CDR2 ANQGSEA. The CDR3 length is 14 residues. The J segment lost 5 bases and the V segment lost 6 bases, leaving 9 bases of the junction unmatched. The CDR3: CSVLSRTGGTEAFF. DNA of the CDR3: TGCAGCGTCCTCTCTCGGACAGGGGGGACTGAAGCTTTCTTT. The full variable domain, with the rest looked up from reference TRBV29-1 and TRBJ1-1, is SAVISQKPSRDICQRGTSLTIQCQVDSQVTMMFWYRQQPGQSLTLIATANQGSEATYESGFVIDKFPISRPNLTFSTLTVSNMSPEDSSIYLCSVLSRTGGTEAFFGQGTRLTVV.

The rearrangement joins TRBV19 to TRBJ2-1, with TRBD1 identical over 9 bases. CDR3 length: 15 amino acids. J gave up 0 bases and V 6 bases, and 3 bases lay outside the gene matches. Germline CDR1 is LNHDA and CDR2 is SQIVND (reference sequence). The CDR3 DNA is TGTGCCAGTAGGCTGGACAGGGGCTCCTACAATGAGCAGTTCTTC. Residues: CASRLDRGSYNEQFF.

The chain joins TRBV2 to TRBJ2-2, with 11 positions matching TRBD2. Germline V gene sequence: CDR1 SNHLY, CDR2 FYNNEI. V gave up 4 bases and J gave up 8 bases; unmatched junction bases: 6. This CDR3 comprises 15 residues. CDR3 amino acids: CASSVLAGVLGELFF. In DNA form, the CDR3 reads TGTGCCAGCAGTGTACTAGCGGGAGTCTTGGGGGAGCTGTTTTTT.

The chain uses TRBV10-3 and TRBJ2-1; TRBD1 might be the D (5 bases). Trimming pared 6 bases from V and 8 bases from J, leaving 8 bases between. CDR1 is ENHRY and CDR2 is SYGVKD in the germline V gene. The CDR3 covers 11 residues. This CDR3 is CAIRGQDEQFF. The CDR3 DNA follows: TGTGCCATCAGGGGGCAGGATGAGCAGTTCTTC.

CDR3 loop: CASSLEGGRTSVQYF. In nucleotides, the CDR3 is TGTGCCAGCAGCTTGGAAGGGGGCAGGACTTCTGTGCAGTACTTC. This sequence joins TRBV5-4 and TRBJ2-7; 7 positions match TRBD1. J gave up 9 bases and V 0 bases, and 12 bases lay outside the gene matches. Germline CDR1 SGHNT, CDR2 YYREEE (reference sequence). This CDR3 is built from 15 residues.

Regarding this clone: Other DNA sequences in this sample translate to the same CDR3. The V call is TRBV5-1, the J call TRBJ2-3; 7 bases are shared with TRBD1. Germline CDR1 is SGHRS and CDR2 is YFSETQ. The CDR3 runs 14 residues. Trimming cost V 3 bases and J 1 base; bases outside gene matches: 2. This chain's CDR3 is CASSYGQGTDTQYF. CDR3 nucleotides: TGCGCCAGCAGCTACGGACAGGGCACAGATACGCAGTATTTT.

The chain couples TRBV30 to TRBJ1-2, with D possibly TRBD1 on 5 matching bases. CDR3 length equals 10 residues. The germline V and J ends were trimmed by 8 bases and 5 bases, with 9 bases remaining between them. From germline, CDR1 is GTSNPN and CDR2 SVGIG (reference sequence). In DNA, the CDR3 is TGTGCCACCGGGGGATATGGCTACACCTTC. It is translated as CATGGYGYTF. Variable domain in full (rest from reference TRBV30 and TRBJ1-2): SQTIHQWPATLVQPVGSPLSLECTVEGTSNPNLYWYRQAAGRGLQLLFYSVGIGQISSEVPQNLSASRPQDRQFILSSKKLLLSDSGFYLCATGGYGYTFGSGTRLTVV.